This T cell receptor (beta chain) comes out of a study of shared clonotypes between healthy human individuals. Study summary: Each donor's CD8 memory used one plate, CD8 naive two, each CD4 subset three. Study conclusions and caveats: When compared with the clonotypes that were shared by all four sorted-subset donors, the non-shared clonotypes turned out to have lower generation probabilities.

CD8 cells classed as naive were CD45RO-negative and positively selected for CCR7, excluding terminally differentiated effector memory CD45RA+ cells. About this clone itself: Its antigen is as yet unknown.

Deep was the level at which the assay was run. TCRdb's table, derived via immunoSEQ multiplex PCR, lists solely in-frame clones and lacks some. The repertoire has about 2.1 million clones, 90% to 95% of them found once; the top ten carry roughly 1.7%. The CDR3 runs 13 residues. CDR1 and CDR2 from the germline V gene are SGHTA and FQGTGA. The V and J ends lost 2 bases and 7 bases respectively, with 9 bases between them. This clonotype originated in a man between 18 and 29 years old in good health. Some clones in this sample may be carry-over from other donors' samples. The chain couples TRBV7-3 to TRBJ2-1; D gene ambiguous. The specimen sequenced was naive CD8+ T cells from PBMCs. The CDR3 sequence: CASSLGRRNEQFF. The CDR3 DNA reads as TGTGCCAGCAGCTTAGGGCGCCGGAATGAGCAGTTCTTC.